Each of the 28 T cell receptor beta chains below was sequenced from the same sample in a study of cytomegalovirus exposure and HLA in healthy donors. The PCR used 60 Vbeta and 13 Jbeta primers. Sequencing used immunoSEQ multiplex PCR; TCRdb keeps in-frame clones, though not all of them. The data contain 150,000 to 200,000 clones, 77% of them singletons. The sample was PBMCs. The receptors stem from a woman in her 30s in good health and CMV-seronegative.

This clone occurred a few times. V and J are TRBV29-1 and TRBJ2-6; unclear D gene. Germline V gene lookup returns CDR1 SQVTM and CDR2 ANQGSEA. V lost 7 bases and J lost 4, with 8 bases in between. CDR3 size: 12 residues. The CDR3 protein is CSALRGANVLTF. The CDR3 DNA is TGCAGCGCGTTGCGGGGGGCCAACGTCCTGACTTTC.

V usage is TRBV30 and J usage is TRBJ1-2; 9 bases agree with TRBD1. With 5 bases clipped from V and 3 bases from J, the junction kept 4 bases outside the gene matches. The CDR3 runs 13 residues. Looked up from germline, CDR1 is GTSNPN and CDR2 is SVGIG (reference sequence). The CDR3 reads CAWWTGVDYGYTF. The DNA of the CDR3 is TGTGCCTGGTGGACAGGGGTGGACTATGGCTACACCTTC. The full variable domain, with the rest looked up from reference TRBV30 and TRBJ1-2, is SQTIHQWPATLVQPVGSPLSLECTVEGTSNPNLYWYRQAAGRGLQLLFYSVGIGQISSEVPQNLSASRPQDRQFILSSKKLLLSDSGFYLCAWWTGVDYGYTFGSGTRLTVV.

The V and J genes are TRBV2 and TRBJ1-1, with D tentatively TRBD1 (6 bases). CDR1 is SNHLY and CDR2 is FYNNEI in the germline V gene. The V end lost 7 bases, the J end lost 1 base, and 19 bases lay between the germline ends. This CDR3 contains 16 residues. The CDR3 nucleotides are TGTGCCAGCAATGGGGGAACGGGACAAAGGAACACTGAAGCTTTCTTT. Protein: CASNGGTGQRNTEAFF.

The V and J genes are TRBV2 and TRBJ2-3; 11 nucleotides match TRBD2. This CDR3 has 17 amino acids. The trim removed 6 bases at V and 2 bases at J, leaving 10 bases unmatched. Germline V CDR1 and CDR2: SNHLY, FYNNEI. The CDR3 DNA reads as TGTGCCAGCAGCTACGCAATAGCGGGAGGGTCCACAGATACGCAGTATTTT. The encoded protein is CASSYAIAGGSTDTQYF.

V gene TRBV21-1 combines with J gene TRBJ2-4; the table's D gene call, TRBD1, was not cross checked with the DNA. TRBV21-1 is a pseudogene. The CDR3 contains 20 residues. The CDR3 reads CASSKGNRGPFVLAKNIQYF. In DNA, the CDR3 is TGTGCCAGCAGCAAAGGTAACAGGGGGCCCTTCGTGCTGGCCAAAAACATTCAGTACTTC.

The chain recombines TRBV18 with TRBJ2-6; 7 nucleotides agree with TRBD1. CDR3 length: 19 residues. J was trimmed by 2 bases and V by 2 bases; bases with no gene match: 12. The germline CDR1 and CDR2 sequences are KGHSH and LQKENI. CDR3: CASSPYPPTGMTGANVLTF. As DNA, the CDR3 is TGTGCCAGCTCACCATATCCCCCGACAGGGATGACTGGGGCCAACGTCCTGACTTTC.

The rearrangement joins TRBV5-4 to TRBJ1-2; 12 positions agree with TRBD1. The CDR3 is 15 residues long. Unmatched junction bases numbered 5, after V lost 0 bases and J lost 8 bases. In germline, CDR1 is SGHNT, CDR2 YYREEE (reference sequence). DNA for the CDR3: TGTGCCAGCAGCTTGGTGGGGACAGGGGGCGGAGGCTACACCTTC. It is translated as CASSLVGTGGGGYTF.

The chain is built from TRBV7-2 and TRBJ1-2; 7 nucleotides align to TRBD1. The CDR3 sequence is 13 residues long. The J segment lost 7 bases and the V segment lost 0 bases, leaving 2 bases of the junction unmatched. Per germline, CDR1 SGHTA and CDR2 FQGNSA. The CDR3 region is CASSLAGGRGYTF. CDR3 sequence (DNA): TGTGCCAGCAGCTTAGCAGGGGGCCGTGGCTACACCTTC.

The chain employs TRBV29-1 and TRBJ2-4, with unresolved D. Germline loops: CDR1 SQVTM, CDR2 ANQGSEA. The CDR3 is 13 residues long. V dropped 6 bases and J dropped 1 base, with 10 bases sitting between them. DNA of the CDR3: TGCAGCGTGAACCTAGTGGCCAAAAACATTCAGTACTTC. Translation gives CSVNLVAKNIQYF.

The chain joins TRBV19 to TRBJ1-1; 9 bases are shared with TRBD1. Germline CDR1 reads LNHDA; CDR2 reads SQIVND (reference sequence). The junction had 5 bases not matched to a gene; V was cut back by 6 bases and J by 0 bases. The CDR3 consists of 15 residues. The CDR3, as DNA: TGTGCCAGTAGCAGGGGGACAGGGATGAACACTGAAGCTTTCTTT. It yields the protein CASSRGTGMNTEAFF.

The CDR3 loop is CASSSPGQGNEKLFF. The CDR3 DNA follows: TGTGCCAGCAGCTCCCCGGGACAGGGTAATGAAAAACTGTTTTTT. The gene calls are TRBV5-6 and TRBJ1-4; 9 bases fit TRBD1. The CDR3 sequence is 15 residues long. Germline V gene data show CDR1 as SGHDT and CDR2 as YYEEEE. V trimming: 3 bases; J trimming: 4 bases; junction bases outside the gene matches: 4.

The chain employs TRBV5-4 and TRBJ2-3, with D hard to call. Trimming took off 0 bases at V and 4 bases at J, with 12 bases between the two ends. The V gene's germline CDR1 is SGHNT and CDR2 YYREEE (reference sequence). This CDR3 spans 15 amino acids. The CDR3 loop reads CASSLGPVVADTQYF. Here the CDR3 DNA reads TGTGCCAGCAGCTTGGGCCCAGTGGTGGCAGATACGCAGTATTTT.

This clone was seen a single time. The V and J genes are TRBV6-1 and TRBJ2-2; the D is unclear. The length of the CDR3 is 11 residues. The V and J ends lost 7 bases and 7 bases respectively, with 7 bases between them. Germline V CDR1 and CDR2: MNHNS, SASEGT. The CDR3 is CASNIVGELFF. DNA of the CDR3: TGTGCCAGCAATATCGTCGGGGAGCTGTTTTTT.

The chain employs TRBV15 and TRBJ1-6; D uncertain. The CDR3 totals 13 residues. V was pared by 11 bases and J by 0 bases, with 8 bases between. In germline, CDR1 is LNHNV, CDR2 YYDKDF (reference sequence). CDR3 amino acids: CASRSSYNSPLHF. For the CDR3, the DNA is TGTGCCTCCCGGAGCTCCTATAATTCACCCCTCCACTTT.

This clone showed up just once. The chain combines TRBV9 with TRBJ1-2; D is perhaps TRBD1 (5 bases). V lost 3 bases, J lost 10 bases, and 16 bases lay in between. CDR1 is SGDLS, CDR2 YYNGEE, per germline. The CDR3 spans 13 residues. DNA of the CDR3: TGTGCCAGCAGCGCCCTTGAGGGACTCTTCTACACCTTC. Protein product: CASSALEGLFYTF.

This clone was picked up a small number of times. The chain combines TRBV7-2 with TRBJ2-7, with 8 bases fitting TRBD2. With 5 bases clipped from V and 0 bases from J, the junction kept 3 bases outside the gene matches. This CDR3 has 14 residues. Germline values: CDR1 SGHTA, CDR2 FQGNSA. CDR3 amino acids: CASSTSGSSYEQYF. As DNA, the CDR3 is TGTGCCAGCAGCACGAGCGGGAGCTCCTACGAGCAGTACTTC.

This clone was observed a single time. CDR3 amino acids: CASSLHRFYGYTF. In nucleotides, the CDR3 is TGTGCCAGCAGTTTACACCGTTTCTATGGCTACACCTTC. The chain joins TRBV6-1 to TRBJ1-2, with D hard to call. The V gene's germline CDR1 is MNHNS and CDR2 SASEGT. The CDR3 runs 13 residues. Trimming removed 5 bases from V and 4 bases from J, with 11 bases in between.

V usage is TRBV5-4 and J usage is TRBJ1-2; 7 bases fit TRBD1. There are 14 residues in the CDR3. V lost 4 bases, J lost 4 bases, and 7 bases stayed unmatched. Looked up from germline, CDR1 is SGHNT and CDR2 is YYREEE (reference sequence). This CDR3 reads CASSTGQWGYGYTF. DNA of the CDR3: TGTGCCAGCAGCACGGGACAGTGGGGCTATGGCTACACCTTC.

The V and J genes are TRBV6-1 and TRBJ2-4, with 7 bases matching TRBD1. Germline-derived CDR1 and CDR2 are MNHNS and SASEGT. V lost 6 bases to trimming and J lost 5 bases; unmatched junction nucleotides: 4. The CDR3 contains 13 residues. CDR3 amino acids: CASSRDSENIQYF. The CDR3 DNA is TGTGCCAGCAGCCGGGACAGTGAAAACATTCAGTACTTC.

The chain is built from TRBV30 and TRBJ1-3, with D perhaps matching TRBD1 (5 bases). Trimming removed 2 bases at V and 3 bases at J, with 8 bases between. Per germline, CDR1 GTSNPN and CDR2 SVGIG (reference sequence). The CDR3 sequence is 13 residues long. The CDR3 protein is CAWSPGGGNTIYF. In DNA form, the CDR3 reads TGTGCCTGGAGTCCCGGGGGTGGAAACACCATATATTTT.

This rearrangement joins TRBV5-4 to TRBJ1-1; tentative D call: TRBD1 (6 bases). Germline V gene lookup returns CDR1 SGHNT and CDR2 YYREEE (reference sequence). V shed 3 bases and J shed 1 base, with 19 bases lying between them. This CDR3 has 17 residues. The CDR3 loop reads CASSSGGQGSGNTEAFF. The CDR3, as DNA: TGTGCCAGCAGCTCGGGGGGGCAGGGTTCAGGGAACACTGAAGCTTTCTTT.

The chain joins TRBV27 to TRBJ2-1; a weak D match, TRBD2 (6 bases). This CDR3 spans 14 amino acids. Between the trimmed V and J ends, which lost 2 bases and 9 bases, there was a span of 14 bases. CDR1 is MNHEY, CDR2 SMNVEV, per germline (reference sequence). Here the CDR3 DNA reads TGTGCCAGCAGTTTACGACTAGTTACGGGTGAGCAGTTCTTC. Protein sequence: CASSLRLVTGEQFF.

This clone showed up just a few times. The junction does not match germline at one end; this may be a read error. The chain links TRBV6-5 to TRBJ1-2, with TRBD1 identical over 9 bases. There are 14 residues in the CDR3. Germline V CDR1 and CDR2: MNHEY, SVGAGI. CDR3 residues: CASSRTGESYGYPF. As DNA, the CDR3 is TGTGCCAGCAGTCGGACAGGGGAGAGCTATGGCTACCCCTTC.

V usage is TRBV7-6 and J usage is TRBJ1-4; tentatively, D is TRBD1 (5 bases). V lost 0 bases to trimming and J lost 14 bases, with 16 bases between them. Germline CDR1 reads SGHVS; CDR2 reads FNYEAQ. CDR3 length: 14 amino acids. The CDR3 sequence is CASSLAPPWSGLFF. In DNA form, the CDR3 reads TGTGCCAGCAGCTTAGCTCCCCCGTGGTCAGGGCTGTTTTTT.

The rearrangement uses TRBV6-5 and TRBJ2-7; D perhaps matches TRBD2 (5 bases). Germline V gene lookup returns CDR1 MNHEY and CDR2 SVGAGI. The V and J ends lost 7 bases and 5 bases respectively, with 21 bases between them. There are 15 residues in the CDR3. The chain's CDR3 is CASNPRGGKTDEQYF. The DNA for the CDR3 is TGTGCCAGCAACCCTCGTGGAGGTAAGACTGACGAGCAGTACTTC.

The rearrangement uses TRBV5-1 and TRBJ1-3, with no clear D. Per the germline V gene, CDR1 is SGHRS and CDR2 is YFSETQ. Trimming left V 7 bases short and J 0 bases short, with 14 bases between. The CDR3 has 15 amino acids. This chain's CDR3 is CASALGLSSGNTIYF. The CDR3 nucleotides are TGCGCCAGCGCCCTAGGACTGAGCTCTGGAAACACCATATATTTT.

The V call is TRBV29-1, the J call TRBJ2-7; no clear D. CDR3 length: 15 residues. The ends were cut back, 1 base at V and 0 bases at J, with 13 bases in the middle. Germline V gene lookup returns CDR1 SQVTM and CDR2 ANQGSEA. The CDR3 nucleotides read TGCAGCGTTGAAGGTGGTCAGGAATCCTCCTACGAGCAGTACTTC. Translating gives CSVEGGQESSYEQYF.

This clone was counted a single time. The J gene is TRBJ1-1, the V gene TRBV5-1; 8 bases are a match to TRBD1. This CDR3 spans 14 amino acids. V lost 4 bases, J lost 4 bases, and 6 bases stayed unmatched. The germline CDR1 and CDR2 sequences are SGHRS and YFSETQ. The CDR3 spells CASSRTGGITEAFF. As DNA, the CDR3 is TGCGCCAGCAGCCGAACAGGGGGTATCACTGAAGCTTTCTTT.